The text below deals with one T cell receptor beta chain. The sample originates from a study of graft-versus-host responses after intestinal transplantation. Broader study findings: Recipient marrow held GvH clones, some first seen in ileum or blood. Elevated graft-versus-host to host-versus-graft clonal ratios in allografts were recorded for patients with graft-donor T cell macrochimerism.

Trimming took 3 bases from V and 2 from J; bases not matched to a gene: 6. The CDR3 runs to 16 residues. In germline, CDR1 is SEHNR, CDR2 FQNEAQ (reference sequence). Sequenced by immunoSEQ multiplex PCR; TCRdb stores in-frame clones only, minus some. Found here are 9,400 or so clones, roughly 31% of them singletons; the top ten hold 5% to 5.5%. The source was alloreactive CD4+ T cells from a mixed lymphocyte reaction culture, collected before intestinal transplant. Subset given: CFSE-low proliferating T cells sorted from roughly 6-day pre-transplant mixed lymphocyte reaction (GvH or HvG direction). The chain uses TRBV7-9 and TRBJ2-3; 9 bases align to TRBD2. This receptor was identified in a human patient who received an intestinal transplant. In DNA form, the CDR3 reads TGTGCCAGCAGCTTGGTAACTAGCGGGTACACAGATACGCAGTATTTT. The encoded protein is CASSLVTSGYTDTQYF.